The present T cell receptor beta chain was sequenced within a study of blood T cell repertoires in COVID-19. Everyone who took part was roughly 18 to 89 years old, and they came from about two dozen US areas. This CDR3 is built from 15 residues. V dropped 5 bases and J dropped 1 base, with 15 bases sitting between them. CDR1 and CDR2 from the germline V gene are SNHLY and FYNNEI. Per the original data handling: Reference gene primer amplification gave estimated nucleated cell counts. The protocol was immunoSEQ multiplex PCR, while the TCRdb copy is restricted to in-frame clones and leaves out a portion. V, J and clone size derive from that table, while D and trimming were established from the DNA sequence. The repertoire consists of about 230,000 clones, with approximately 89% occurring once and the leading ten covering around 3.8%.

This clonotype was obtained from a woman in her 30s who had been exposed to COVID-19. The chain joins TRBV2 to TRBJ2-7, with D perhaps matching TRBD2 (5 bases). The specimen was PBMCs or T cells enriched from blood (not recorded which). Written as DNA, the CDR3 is TGTGCCAGCAGTCTATCCTCGGAGGAGTCCTACGAGCAGTACTTC. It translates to CASSLSSEESYEQYF.